A single T cell receptor beta chain is shown here with its context. The data stem from a study of T cell changes during pregnancy in multiple sclerosis. Measured with immunoSEQ multiplex PCR; TCRdb has only the in-frame clones, and not every one. Counted here are fewer than 80,000 clones, roughly nine tenths occurring once; the ten biggest clones make up about 0.27%. The clonotype was recovered from a female donor in good health, enrolled as a control in a pregnancy study. Sequenced here: CD4+ T cells from peripheral blood mononuclear cells, sampled in the third trimester of pregnancy.

CDR3 nucleotides: TGTGCCAGCAGCAAAGATCGGACAGGGGTATCAGATACGCAGTATTTT. It codes for CASSKDRTGVSDTQYF. This chain connects TRBV9 to TRBJ2-3; 9 bases are shared with TRBD1. This CDR3 contains 16 residues. Per the germline V gene, CDR1 is SGDLS and CDR2 is YYNGEE. V lost 4 bases and J lost 4; bases outside the gene matches: 10.